Relative to its sample, the clone carrying this TCR beta chain is hyperexpanded. Antigen unknown. The data were obtained in a study of hypomethylating agent response in myelodysplastic syndrome. Overall study: The myelodysplastic syndrome patients comprised roughly nine men and a couple of women.

At survey resolution, roughly 400 ng of DNA per sample was split into two 200 ng replicates. Authors' methods: VDJdb flagged 1.7% of over 150,000 unique clonotypes as previously reported viral-epitope-specific. Sequenced by immunoSEQ multiplex PCR; TCRdb stores in-frame clones only, minus some. V and J calls and clone size are given by that table; D and trimming were obtained from the DNA. The sample gives several thousand clones, roughly four fifths of which show up once; 25% to 30% is in the top ten. Study-wide results and caveats: Only approximately ten patients were analyzed in this small cohort.

The V gene's germline CDR1 is WSHSY and CDR2 SAAADI. Trimming removed 4 bases from V and 6 bases from J, with 15 bases in between. The CDR3 runs 14 residues. The chain couples TRBV10-2 to TRBJ1-2, with D perhaps TRBD1 (5 bases). The receptor's source is a human donor with myelodysplastic syndrome. This material consisted of bone marrow, taken before or after starting hypomethylating agent treatment for myelodysplastic syndrome (not recorded which). The CDR3 nucleotides are TGCGCCAGCAGTGGGACCTGGGGCATCGATGGCTACACCTTC. Translation gives CASSGTWGIDGYTF.